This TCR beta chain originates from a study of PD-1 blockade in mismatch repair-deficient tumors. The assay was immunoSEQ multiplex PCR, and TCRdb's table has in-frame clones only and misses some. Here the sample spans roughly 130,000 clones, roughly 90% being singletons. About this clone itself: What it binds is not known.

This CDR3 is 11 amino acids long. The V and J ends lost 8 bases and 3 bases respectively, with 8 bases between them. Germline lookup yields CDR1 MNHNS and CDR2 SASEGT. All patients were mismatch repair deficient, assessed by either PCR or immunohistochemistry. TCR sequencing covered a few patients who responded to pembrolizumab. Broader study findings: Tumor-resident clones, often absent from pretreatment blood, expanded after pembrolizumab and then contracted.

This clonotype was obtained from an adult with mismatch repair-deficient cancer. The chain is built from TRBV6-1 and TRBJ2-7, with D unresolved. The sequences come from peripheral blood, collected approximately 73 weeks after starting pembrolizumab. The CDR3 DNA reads TGTGCCAGCGGGTTAATCTACGAGCAGTACTTC. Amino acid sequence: CASGLIYEQYF.